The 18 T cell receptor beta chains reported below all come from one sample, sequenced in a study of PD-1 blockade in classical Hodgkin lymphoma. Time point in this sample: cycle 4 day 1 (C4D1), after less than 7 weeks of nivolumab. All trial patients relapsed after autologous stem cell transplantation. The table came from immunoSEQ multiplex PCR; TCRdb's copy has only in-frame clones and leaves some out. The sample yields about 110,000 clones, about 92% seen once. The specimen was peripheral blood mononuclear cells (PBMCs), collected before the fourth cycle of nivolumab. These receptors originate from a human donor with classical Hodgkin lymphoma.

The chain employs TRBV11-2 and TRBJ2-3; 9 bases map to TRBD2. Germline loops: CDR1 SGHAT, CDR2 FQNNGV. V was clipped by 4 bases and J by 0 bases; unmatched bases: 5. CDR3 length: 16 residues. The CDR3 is CASSSLSGRSTDTQYF. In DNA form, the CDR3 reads TGTGCCAGCAGCTCACTCAGCGGGAGGAGCACAGATACGCAGTATTTT.

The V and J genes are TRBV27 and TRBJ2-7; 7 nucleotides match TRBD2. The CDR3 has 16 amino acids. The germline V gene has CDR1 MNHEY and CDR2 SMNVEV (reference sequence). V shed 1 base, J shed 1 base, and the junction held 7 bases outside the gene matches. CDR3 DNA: TGTGCCAGCAGTTTATTCGGGGGGTTGCAGTCCTACGAGCAGTACTTC. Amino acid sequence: CASSLFGGLQSYEQYF.

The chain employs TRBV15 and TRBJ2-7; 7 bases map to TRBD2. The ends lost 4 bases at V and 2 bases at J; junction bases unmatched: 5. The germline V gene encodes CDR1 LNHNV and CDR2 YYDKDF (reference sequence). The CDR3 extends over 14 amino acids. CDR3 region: CATSTTGGAYEQYF. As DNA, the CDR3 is TGTGCCACCAGCACGACTGGGGGGGCCTACGAGCAGTACTTC.

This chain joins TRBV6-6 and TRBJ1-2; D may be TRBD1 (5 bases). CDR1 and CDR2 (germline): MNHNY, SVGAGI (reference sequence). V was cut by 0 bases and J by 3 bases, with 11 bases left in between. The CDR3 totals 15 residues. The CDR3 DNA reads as TGTGCCAGCAGTTACTCTCCAGGGTCTGACTATGGCTACACCTTC. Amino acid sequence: CASSYSPGSDYGYTF.

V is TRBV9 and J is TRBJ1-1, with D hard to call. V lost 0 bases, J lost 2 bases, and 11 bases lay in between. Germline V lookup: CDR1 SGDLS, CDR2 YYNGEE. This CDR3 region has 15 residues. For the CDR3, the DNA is TGTGCCAGCAGCGTAGGTGTGGGAGGTAACACTGAAGCTTTCTTT. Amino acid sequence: CASSVGVGGNTEAFF.

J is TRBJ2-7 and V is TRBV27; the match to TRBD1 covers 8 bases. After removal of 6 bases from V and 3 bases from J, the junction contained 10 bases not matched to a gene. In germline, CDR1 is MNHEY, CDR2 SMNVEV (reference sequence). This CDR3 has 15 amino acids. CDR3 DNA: TGTGCCAGCAGCCCCGGACAGGGTCCCTTCTACGAGCAGTACTTC. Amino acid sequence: CASSPGQGPFYEQYF.

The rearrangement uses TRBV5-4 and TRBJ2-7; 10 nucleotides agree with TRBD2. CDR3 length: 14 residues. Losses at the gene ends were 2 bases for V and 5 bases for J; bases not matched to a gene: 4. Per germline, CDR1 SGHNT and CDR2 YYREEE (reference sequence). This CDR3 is CASSFTSGADEQYF. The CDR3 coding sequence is TGTGCCAGCAGCTTCACTAGCGGGGCGGACGAGCAGTACTTC.

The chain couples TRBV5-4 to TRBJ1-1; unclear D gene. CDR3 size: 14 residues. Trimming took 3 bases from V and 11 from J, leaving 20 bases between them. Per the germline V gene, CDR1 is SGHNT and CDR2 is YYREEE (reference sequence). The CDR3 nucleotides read TGTGCCAGCAGCTCGGCCGTTGACCCGAGACGGGCTTTCTTT. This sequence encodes CASSSAVDPRRAFF.

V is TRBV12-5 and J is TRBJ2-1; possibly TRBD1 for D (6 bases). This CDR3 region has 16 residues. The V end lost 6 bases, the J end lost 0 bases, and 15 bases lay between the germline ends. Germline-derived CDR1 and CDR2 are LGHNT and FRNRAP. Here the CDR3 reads CASGAQQGRSYNEQFF. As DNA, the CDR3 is TGTGCTAGTGGAGCACAACAGGGCCGCTCCTACAATGAGCAGTTCTTC.

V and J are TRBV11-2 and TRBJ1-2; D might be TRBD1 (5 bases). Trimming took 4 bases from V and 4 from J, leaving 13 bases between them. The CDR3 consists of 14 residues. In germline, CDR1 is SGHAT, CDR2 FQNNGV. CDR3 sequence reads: CASSSISGGYGYTF. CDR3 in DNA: TGTGCCAGCAGCTCCATTTCGGGGGGCTATGGCTACACCTTC.

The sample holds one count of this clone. For the CDR3, the DNA is TGTGCCTGGAGTGGAAGGGGGCAGAACTATGGCTACACCTTC. Translating gives CAWSGRGQNYGYTF. The rearrangement uses TRBV30 and TRBJ1-2; 7 bases agree with TRBD1. This CDR3 contains 14 residues. Trimming cost V 1 base and J 2 bases; bases outside gene matches: 4. Germline CDR1 and CDR2: GTSNPN and SVGIG (reference sequence). Using reference TRBV30 and TRBJ1-2 for the parts outside the CDR3, the full variable domain is SQTIHQWPATLVQPVGSPLSLECTVEGTSNPNLYWYRQAAGRGLQLLFYSVGIGQISSEVPQNLSASRPQDRQFILSSKKLLLSDSGFYLCAWSGRGQNYGYTFGSGTRLTVV.

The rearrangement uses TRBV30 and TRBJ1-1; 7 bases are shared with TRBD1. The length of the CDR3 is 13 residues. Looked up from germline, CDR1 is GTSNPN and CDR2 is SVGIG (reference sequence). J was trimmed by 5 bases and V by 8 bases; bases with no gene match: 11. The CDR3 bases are TGTGCCACCAGTACAGGGGTCGGGACTGAAGCTTTCTTT. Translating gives CATSTGVGTEAFF.

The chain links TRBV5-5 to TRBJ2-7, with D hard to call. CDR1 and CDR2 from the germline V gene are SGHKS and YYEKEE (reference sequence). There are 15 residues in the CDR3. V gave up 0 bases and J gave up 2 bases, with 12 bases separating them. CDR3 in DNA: TGTGCCAGCAGCTTGGTTGGGGAATTCACCTACGAGCAGTACTTC. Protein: CASSLVGEFTYEQYF.

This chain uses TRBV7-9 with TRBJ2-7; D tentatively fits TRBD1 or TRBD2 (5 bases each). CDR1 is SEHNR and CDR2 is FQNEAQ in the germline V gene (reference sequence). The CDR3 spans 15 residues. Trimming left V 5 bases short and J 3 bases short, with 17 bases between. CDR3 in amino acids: CASSSNPGPRYEQYF. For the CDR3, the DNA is TGTGCCAGCAGCAGTAATCCGGGACCACGCTACGAGCAGTACTTC.

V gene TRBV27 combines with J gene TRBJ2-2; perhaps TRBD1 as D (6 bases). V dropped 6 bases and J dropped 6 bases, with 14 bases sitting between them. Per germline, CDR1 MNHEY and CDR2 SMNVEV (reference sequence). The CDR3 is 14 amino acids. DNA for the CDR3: TGTGCCAGCAGCACGAATACAGGGCCCGGGGAGCTGTTTTTT. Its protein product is CASSTNTGPGELFF.

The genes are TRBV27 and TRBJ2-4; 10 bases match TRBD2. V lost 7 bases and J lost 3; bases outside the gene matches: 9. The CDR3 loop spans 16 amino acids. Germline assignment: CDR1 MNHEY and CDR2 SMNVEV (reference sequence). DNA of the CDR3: TGTGCCAGCACCGCCCAGCGGGAGGGCGGCAAAAACATTCAGTACTTC. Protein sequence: CASTAQREGGKNIQYF.

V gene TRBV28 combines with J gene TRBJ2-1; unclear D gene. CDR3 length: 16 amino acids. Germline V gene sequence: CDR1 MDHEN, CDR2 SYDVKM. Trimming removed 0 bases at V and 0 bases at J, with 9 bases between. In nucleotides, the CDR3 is TGTGCCAGCAGTTTATGGTCGGTCAGCTCCTACAATGAGCAGTTCTTC. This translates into CASSLWSVSSYNEQFF. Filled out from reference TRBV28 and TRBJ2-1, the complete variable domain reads DVKVTQSSRYLVKRTGEKVFLECVQDMDHENMFWYRQDPGLGLRLIYFSYDVKMKEKGDIPEGYSVSREKKERFSLILESASTNQTSMYLCASSLWSVSSYNEQFFGPGTRLTVL.

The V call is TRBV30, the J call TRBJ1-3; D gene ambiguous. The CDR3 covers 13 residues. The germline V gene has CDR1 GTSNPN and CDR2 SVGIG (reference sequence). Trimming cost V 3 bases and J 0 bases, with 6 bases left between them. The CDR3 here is CAWRLSSGNTIYF. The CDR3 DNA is TGTGCCTGGAGACTCAGCTCTGGAAACACCATATATTTT.